The sequence of this T cell receptor (beta chain) was determined in a study of cytomegalovirus exposure and HLA in healthy donors. Germline CDR1 MDHEN, CDR2 SYDVKM. J was trimmed by 8 bases and V by 4 bases; bases with no gene match: 4. This CDR3 spans 12 amino acids. The PCR contained 60 Vbeta and 13 Jbeta primers. Using immunoSEQ multiplex PCR, the repertoire was profiled, and TCRdb retains in-frame clones only, with some absent. The data show 20,000 to 25,000 clones, 79% seen once. This sequence joins TRBV28 and TRBJ1-2; 7 bases match TRBD1. Sequences were obtained from PBMCs. The clonotype originates from a male donor in good health and CMV-seronegative. This CDR3 reads CASSSHRGGYTF. CDR3 nucleotides: TGTGCCAGCAGTTCCCACAGGGGAGGCTACACCTTC.